This T cell receptor (beta chain) was sequenced in a study of T cell responses to AZD1222 COVID-19 vaccine (dated by TCRdb to about 2021). Background for the entire study: Because spike-specific TCR depth and breadth did not differ between the two schedules, AZD1222 recipients who got a second dose at roughly 4 weeks were pooled with those who got a second dose at roughly 12 weeks. TCR sequencing covered 230 or so trial participants: 200 to 220 given two doses of AZD1222 and about 26 given two doses of MenACWY control vaccine. Enrollment into the trials was organized by age into subgroups of 18-55, 56-69 and 70-plus years, and those subgroups contained about 160, 30 and 59 TCR-sequenced participants, respectively.

The CDR3 regions of human TCRbeta chains were analyzed by immunosequencing. The original methods were these. Repertoire TCRs were checked for matches against a reference library of SARS-CoV-2-specific TCRs that had been generated using the MIRA antigen-specificity platform. Breadth meant the fraction of unique TCRs that were SARS-CoV-2-associated, whereas depth meant the fraction of total T cells that were SARS-CoV-2-associated. Using the MIRA data, every spike-specific TCR was mapped to the spike region that the TCR reacted to and assigned to either a CD4 or a CD8 class. Log10-transformed breadth and depth values were compared by one-way ANOVA with Sidak's multiple comparisons tests. In TCRdb, the immuneACCESS table is reduced to in-frame sequences with V and J assigned. These tables do not hold every clone; where another copy was compared, an unresolved V gene accounts for under half, and the others remain unexplained. That table furnishes V, J and clone size, whereas the DNA furnished D and trimming. A total of about 110,000 clones appear in this sample, 89% of them only once. The leading ten clones occupy 5.5% to 8% of the sample.

Broader findings and caveats from the paper: Because no samples from the day 14 peak response were available, repertoires could be characterized only after the peak T cell response. Participants were mostly white British, with more females than males. The authors suggested clonal diversity may have been underestimated. Conclusions about previously exposed vaccinees are limited because only six or seven AZD1222 recipients were SARS-CoV-2 seropositive at baseline. Reportedly, close to half of the unique spike-specific TCRs recognized epitopes lying outside the regions that are mutated in the B.1.351 and B.1.1.7 variants. In the small 56-69-year group, the increase in depth fell short of significance, most likely because of low power. After two AZD1222 doses, both the breadth and the depth of spike-specific TCRs were significantly higher than at day 0 and than in MenACWY recipients. The vaccine-associated CD4 TCRs covered the entire spike protein, and the dominant responses fell in regions 160-218 and 743-854.

The sample's time point label is to be understood as: baseline before first vaccination. Vaccinee samples came from UK trials COV001 and COV002, including a single-blind randomized controlled phase 2/3 trial of AZD1222 (ChAdOx1 nCoV-19) in healthy adults. For TCRbeta chain sequencing, PBMC samples from trial participants were taken at day 0 and at day 28 after the second dose. A remark on this clone: Its specific antigen is unknown. The record has no base qualities; no much larger clone is one base away.

This sequence originates from an adult in good health. The material sequenced was peripheral blood, taken on day 0 of AZD1222 vaccination.

The CDR3 protein is CASSFNDRAFYGYTF. The bases read TGTGCCAGCAGCTTCAACGACAGGGCCTTTTATGGCTACACCTTC. The sequence links TRBV5-5 to TRBJ1-2, with 7 central nucleotides matching TRBD1. V is trimmed back by 2 bases and J by 5 bases, and the junction contains 9 bases that no gene match accounts for. As encoded in the germline V gene (reference sequence), CDR1 is SGHKS while CDR2 is YYEKEE. Reading from cysteine to phenylalanine, the CDR3 counts 15 amino acids. CDR3 DNA is the only sequence kept; it has 45 bases, read in frame from the first base.